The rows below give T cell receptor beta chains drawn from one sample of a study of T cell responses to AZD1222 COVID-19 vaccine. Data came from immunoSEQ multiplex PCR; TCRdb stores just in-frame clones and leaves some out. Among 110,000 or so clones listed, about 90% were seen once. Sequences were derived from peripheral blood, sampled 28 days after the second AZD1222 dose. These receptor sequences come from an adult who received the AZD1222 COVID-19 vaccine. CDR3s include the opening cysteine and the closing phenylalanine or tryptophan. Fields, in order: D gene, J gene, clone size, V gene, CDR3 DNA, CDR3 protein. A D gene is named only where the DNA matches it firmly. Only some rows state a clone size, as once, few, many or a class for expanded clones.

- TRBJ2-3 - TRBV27 TGTGCCAGCAGTCCAAGCACAGATACGCAGTATTTT CASSPSTDTQYF
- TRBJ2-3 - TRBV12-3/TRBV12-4 TGTGCCAGCAGTTTCGGGTGGGGTACGCAGTATTTT CASSFGWGTQYF
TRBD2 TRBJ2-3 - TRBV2 TGTGCCAGCAGTGAATTGGGACTAGCGGGGGTCACAGATACGCAGTATTTT CASSELGLAGVTDTQYF
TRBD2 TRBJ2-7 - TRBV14 TGTGCCAGCAGCCAAGATCTGGGTAGCGGGCGTGACTACGAGCAGTACTTC CASSQDLGSGRDYEQYF
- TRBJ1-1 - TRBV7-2 TGTGCCAGCAGCCCCTGGAACACTGAAGCTTTCTTT CASSPWNTEAFF
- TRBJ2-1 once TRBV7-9 TGTGCCAGCAGACCAGCATCCAATGAGCAGTTCTTC CASRPASNEQFF
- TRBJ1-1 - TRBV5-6 TGTGCCAGCAGCTTGGACCGGGGTAGGAACACTGAAGCTTTCTTT CASSLDRGRNTEAFF
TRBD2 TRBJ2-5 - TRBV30 TGTGCCTGGAGTGCTTGGGACAGTCCGGGACTAGCGGGAAAAGAGACCCAGTACTTC CAWSAWDSPGLAGKETQYF
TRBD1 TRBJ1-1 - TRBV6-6 TGTGCCAGCAGGCAGGGGGCGCCCACTGAAGCTTTCTTT CASRQGAPTEAFF
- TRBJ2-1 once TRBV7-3 TGTGCCAGCAGCTCGGGACCCCTGGATAATGAGCAGTTCTTC CASSSGPLDNEQFF
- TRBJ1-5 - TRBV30 TGTGCCTGGAGTGCGGGGATCGGTCAGCCCCAGCATTTT CAWSAGIGQPQHF
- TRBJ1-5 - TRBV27 TGTGCCAGCAGGGTGGGTGATCAGCCCCAGCATTTT CASRVGDQPQHF
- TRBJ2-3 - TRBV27 TGTGCCAGCAGTTTATTCCGGGGAGATACGCAGTATTTT CASSLFRGDTQYF
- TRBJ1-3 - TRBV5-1 TGCGCCAGCAGCACTCTACCGGCACAGGGTGGAAACACCATATATTTT CASSTLPAQGGNTIYF
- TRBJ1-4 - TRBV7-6 TGTGCCAGCAGCTTAGGGGAATGGAATGAAAAACTGTTTTTT CASSLGEWNEKLFF
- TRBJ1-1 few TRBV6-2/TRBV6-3 TGTGCCAGCAGTTACGGGGAGTATGCCGAAAAAGCTTTCTTT CASSYGEYAEKAFF
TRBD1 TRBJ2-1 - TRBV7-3 TGTGCCAGCAGCTTCCCGCCGGGACAGGGGGACAATGAGCAGTTCTTC CASSFPPGQGDNEQFF
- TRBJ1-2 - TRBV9 TGTGCCAGCAGCGCCTCGGACAGTATTCGGGGCTACACCTTC CASSASDSIRGYTF
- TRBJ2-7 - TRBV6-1 TGTGCCAGCAGTGAAGCAGACTCCTACGAGCAGTACTTC CASSEADSYEQYF
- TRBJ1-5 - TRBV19 TGTGCCAGTAGTATCGGGGGGGCCGGGCAGCCCCAGCATTTT CASSIGGAGQPQHF
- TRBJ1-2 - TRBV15 TGTGCCACCAGCCCAGGGATCCACTACTATGGCTACACCTTC CATSPGIHYYGYTF
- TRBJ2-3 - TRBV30 TGTGCCTGGAGTCCCCAAGAGGGGTTGCAGTATTTT CAWSPQEGLQYF
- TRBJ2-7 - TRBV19 TGTGCCAGTAGTCCTCTAGCGAGCTACGAGCAGTACTTC CASSPLASYEQYF
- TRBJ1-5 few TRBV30 TGTGCCTGGAGTGCCAGCGCCCAGCCCCAGCATTTT CAWSASAQPQHF
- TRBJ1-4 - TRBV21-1 TGTGCCAGCAGCAAGTCTCTCAAGGGTTTTAATGAAAAACTGTTTTTT CASSKSLKGFNEKLFF
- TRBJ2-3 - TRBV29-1 TGCAGCGCGGGAGAGGGATCCCACGATACGCAGTATTTT CSAGEGSHDTQYF
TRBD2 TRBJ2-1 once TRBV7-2 TGTGCCAGCAGCTTAGCCCGACTAGCGGGTTCAAGCTCCTACAATGAGCAGTTCTTC CASSLARLAGSSSYNEQFF
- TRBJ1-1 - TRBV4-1 TGCGCCAGCAGCCAAGTCCGGGAGTCAAACACTGAAGCTTTCTTT CASSQVRESNTEAFF
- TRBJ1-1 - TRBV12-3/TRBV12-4 TGTGCCAGCAGTCCCTTCACTGAAGCTTTCTTT CASSPFTEAFF
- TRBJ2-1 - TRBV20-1 TGCAGTGCTCAGCGTCCTGAGCAGTTCTTC CSAQRPEQFF
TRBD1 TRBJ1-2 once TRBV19 TGTGCCAGTCAACAGGGGGCTTCTGGCTACACCTTC CASQQGASGYTF
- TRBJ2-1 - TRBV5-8 TGTGCCAGCAGCTTGAGGAGGAGCTCCTACAATGAGCAGTTCTTC CASSLRRSSYNEQFF
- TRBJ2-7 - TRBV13 TGTGCCAGCAGCTTACAGGACCGGTACGAGCAGTACTTC CASSLQDRYEQYF
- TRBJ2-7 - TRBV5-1 TGCGCCAGCAGCTCGGGCAGGGGCTTCTCCTACGAGCAGTACTTC CASSSGRGFSYEQYF
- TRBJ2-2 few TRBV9 TGTGCCAGCAGCGTAGGGCCTTCGGTTAACACCGGGGAGCTGTTTTTT CASSVGPSVNTGELFF
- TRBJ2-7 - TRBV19 TGTGCCAGTAGTATTATTCCAGCCACCGAGCAGTACTTC CASSIIPATEQYF
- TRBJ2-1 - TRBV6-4 TGTGCCAGCAGCCCCAGGTACGGAGGGGGCAATGAGCAGTTCTTC CASSPRYGGGNEQFF
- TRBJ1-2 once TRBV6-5 TGTGCCAGCAACGGGAATGGCTACACCTTC CASNGNGYTF
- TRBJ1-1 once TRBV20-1 TGCAGTGCTACGGGTGCAGCTTTCTTT CSATGAAFF
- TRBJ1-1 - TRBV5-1 TGCGCCAGCAGGGACGCCTTGAACACTGAAGCTTTCTTT CASRDALNTEAFF
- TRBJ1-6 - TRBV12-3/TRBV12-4 TGTGCCAGCAGTTTATCGACAAATTCACCCCTCCACTTT CASSLSTNSPLHF
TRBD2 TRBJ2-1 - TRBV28 TGTGCCAGCAGTCTCAGGGCGGGAGGGCCCAATGAGCAGTTCTTC CASSLRAGGPNEQFF
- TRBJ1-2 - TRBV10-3 TGTGCCATCAGTGGGTCGGGGAGCGGCTACACCTTC CAISGSGSGYTF
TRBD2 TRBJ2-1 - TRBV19 TGTGCCAGTAGTATAGCAGCGGGGAACAATGAGCAGTTCTTC CASSIAAGNNEQFF
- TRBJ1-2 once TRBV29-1 TGCAGCGTCGCCTACAGGGAGCGGGGGGACTACACCTTC CSVAYRERGDYTF
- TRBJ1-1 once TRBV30 TGTGCCTGGGACCACCTGAACACTGAAGCTTTCTTT CAWDHLNTEAFF